These 7 T cell receptor beta chains were sequenced from one sample in a study of glioma-infiltrating T cells. TCR alpha and beta CDR3 regions were amplified from RNA using iRepertoire nested multiplex PCR. In TCRdb, the multiplex PCR reads were re-called with MiXCR into one record per CDR3 protein. In the table there are fewer than 55,000 distinct CDR3 sequences, 20% to 25% of which are singletons. The sequenced sample was glioma tissue, nonneoplastic brain tissue, or PBMCs (not recorded which). The source of these receptors is a human donor with low-grade glioma or glioblastoma, undergoing nonglioma brain surgery, or in good health (not recorded which).

This clonotype was counted many times. This chain uses TRBV28 with TRBJ1-5; D remains ambiguous. CDR3 size: 15 residues. Germline values: CDR1 MDHEN, CDR2 SYDVKM. V lost 5 bases to trimming and J lost 0 bases, with 11 bases between them. The CDR3 sequence is CASSLPGDSNQPQHF. In DNA form, the CDR3 reads TGTGCCAGCAGTCTGCCGGGAGATAGCAATCAGCCCCAGCATTTT.

This clonotype was found many times. This rearrangement joins TRBV6-2 or TRBV6-3 to TRBJ2-1, with TRBD2 matching over 11 bases. V trimming: 2 bases; J trimming: 7 bases; junction bases outside the gene matches: 4. Germline values: CDR1 MNHEY, CDR2 SVGEGT. CDR3 size: 15 residues. In DNA form, the CDR3 reads TGTGCCAGCAGTTACGCACTAGCGGGAGTAAATGAGCAGTTCTTC. Translated: CASSYALAGVNEQFF.

At least ten counts were recorded for this clonotype. This chain uses TRBV10-3 with TRBJ2-3, with D tentatively TRBD1 (5 bases). This CDR3 has 14 amino acids. In germline, CDR1 is ENHRY, CDR2 SYGVKD. The V and J ends lost 10 bases and 4 bases respectively, with 18 bases between them. Written as DNA, the CDR3 is TGTGCCACCCACACTTCTCAGGGCGCAGATACGCAGTATTTT. This encodes CATHTSQGADTQYF.

This clonotype was counted at least ten times. The chain couples TRBV19 to TRBJ1-2; D not certain. Per the germline V gene, CDR1 is LNHDA and CDR2 is SQIVND (reference sequence). The V gene lost 4 bases and the J gene lost 6 bases, with 15 bases spanning the gap. This CDR3 has 14 residues. The CDR3 spells CASSKDFLLDGYTF. DNA of the CDR3: TGTGCCAGTAGTAAAGATTTCCTCTTGGATGGCTACACCTTC. Looking up the rest from reference TRBV19 and TRBJ1-2 gives the full variable domain: DGGITQSPKYLFRKEGQNVTLSCEQNLNHDAMYWYRQDPGQGLRLIYYSQIVNDFQKGDIAEGYSVSREKKESFPLTVTSAQKNPTAFYLCASSKDFLLDGYTFGSGTRLTVV.

This clonotype has ten or more counts. V and J are TRBV11-2 and TRBJ2-7; D tentatively fits TRBD1 or TRBD2 (5 bases each). From germline, CDR1 is SGHAT and CDR2 FQNNGV. There are 13 residues in the CDR3. V gave up 6 bases and J gave up 3 bases, with 12 bases separating them. The CDR3 coding sequence is TGTGCCAGCAGGGGGACCGTCTTCTACGAGCAGTACTTC. Translated: CASRGTVFYEQYF.

Only a few counts were recorded for this clonotype. V is TRBV29-1 and J is TRBJ1-2; D unresolved. CDR1 SQVTM and CDR2 ANQGSEA come from the germline V gene. The CDR3 is 16 residues long. With 0 bases removed from V and 8 bases from J, the gap between germline ends came to 22 bases. The DNA of the CDR3 is TGCAGCGTTGAAGATCGGGGTGGAGGGATCAGTCGGGGCTACACCTTC. Encoded protein: CSVEDRGGGISRGYTF.

This clonotype has a handful of counts. It may be a read error: a sequence one base away is much more abundant. The V gene is TRBV20-1, the J gene TRBJ2-7; 7 nucleotides agree with TRBD2. Germline assignment: CDR1 DFQATT and CDR2 SNEGSKA (reference sequence). Trimming cost V 0 bases and J 2 bases; bases outside gene matches: 7. The CDR3 is 15 residues long. CDR3 amino acids: CSAREGASGAYEQYF. DNA of the CDR3: TGCAGTGCTAGAGAAGGGGCTAGCGGAGCCTACGAGCAGTACTTC.